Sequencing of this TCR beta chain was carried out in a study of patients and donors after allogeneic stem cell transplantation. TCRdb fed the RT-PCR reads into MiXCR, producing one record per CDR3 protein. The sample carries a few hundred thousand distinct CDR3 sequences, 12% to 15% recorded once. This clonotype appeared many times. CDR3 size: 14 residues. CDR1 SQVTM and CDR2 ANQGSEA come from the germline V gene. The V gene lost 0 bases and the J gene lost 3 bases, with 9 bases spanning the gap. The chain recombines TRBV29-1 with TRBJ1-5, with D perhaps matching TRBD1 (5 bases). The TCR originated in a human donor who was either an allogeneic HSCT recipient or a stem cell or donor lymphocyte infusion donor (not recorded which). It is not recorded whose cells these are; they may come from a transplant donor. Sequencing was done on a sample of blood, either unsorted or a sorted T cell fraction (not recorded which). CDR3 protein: CSVEDREVNQPQHF. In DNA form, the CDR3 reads TGCAGCGTTGAAGACAGGGAAGTCAATCAGCCCCAGCATTTT.